The 8 T cell receptor beta chains in this list originate from one sample, sequenced in a study of blood T cell repertoires in COVID-19. Sequencing used immunoSEQ multiplex PCR; TCRdb keeps in-frame clones, though not all of them. Of 370,000 or so clones in the sample, approximately 87% are singletons; the top ten hold approximately 1.2%. The sequenced material came from PBMCs or T cells enriched from blood (not recorded which). The source of these receptors is a man aged 25-45 years who had recovered from COVID-19.

The chain combines TRBV27 with TRBJ1-1, with D possibly matching TRBD1 (5 bases). The length of the CDR3 is 14 residues. Trimming left V 5 bases short and J 1 base short, with 11 bases between. Germline assignment: CDR1 MNHEY and CDR2 SMNVEV (reference sequence). The CDR3 nucleotides read TGTGCCAGCAGTGGAGCAAGGGGGAACACTGAAGCTTTCTTT. Protein product: CASSGARGNTEAFF.

J is TRBJ1-2 and V is TRBV27, with D tentatively TRBD1 (5 bases). V lost 0 bases and J lost 6, with 8 bases in between. There are 13 residues in the CDR3. Germline loops: CDR1 MNHEY, CDR2 SMNVEV (reference sequence). CDR3 nucleotide sequence: TGTGCCAGCAGTTTATCAGGGGTTAATGGCTACACCTTC. Amino acids: CASSLSGVNGYTF.

The V gene is TRBV29-1, the J gene TRBJ1-1; a weak D match, TRBD1 (6 bases). The germline V and J ends were trimmed by 6 bases and 0 bases, with 11 bases remaining between them. CDR3 length: 13 amino acids. The germline gives CDR1 SQVTM, CDR2 ANQGSEA. The CDR3 nucleotides read TGCAGCGTATTTGACAGGATGAACACTGAAGCTTTCTTT. Protein: CSVFDRMNTEAFF.

This chain joins TRBV27 and TRBJ2-5; D uncertain. Germline V lookup: CDR1 MNHEY, CDR2 SMNVEV (reference sequence). The CDR3 has 15 residues. The V and J ends lost 0 bases and 7 bases respectively, with 15 bases between them. The CDR3 DNA reads TGTGCCAGCAGTTTATCGGCCCAGCCCCGCGGGACCCAGTACTTC. It yields the protein CASSLSAQPRGTQYF.

This clone has a handful of counts. V is TRBV6-5 and J is TRBJ2-2, with D hard to call. Deletions cut 7 bases from V and 5 bases from J, with 5 bases between. The germline V gene encodes CDR1 MNHEY and CDR2 SVGAGI. This CDR3 is built from 11 residues. CDR3 DNA: TGTGCCAGCACTAGAACCGGGGAGCTGTTTTTT. It encodes CASTRTGELFF.

J is TRBJ1-1 and V is TRBV18; D might be TRBD1 (6 bases). V was cut by 0 bases and J by 5 bases, with 7 bases left in between. The germline gives CDR1 KGHSH, CDR2 LQKENI. The CDR3 spans 13 residues. CDR3 protein: CASSPPQGTEAFF. In DNA, the CDR3 is TGTGCCAGCTCACCACCACAGGGAACTGAAGCTTTCTTT.

The J gene is TRBJ1-2, the V gene TRBV27, with 7 positions matching TRBD1. This CDR3 has 13 amino acids. CDR1 MNHEY and CDR2 SMNVEV come from the germline V gene (reference sequence). The V segment lost 3 bases and the J segment 7 bases; nucleotides outside the gene matches: 5. CDR3 in amino acids: CASSFSGGGGYTF. The CDR3 DNA reads TGTGCCAGCAGTTTTTCAGGGGGTGGTGGCTACACCTTC.

V usage is TRBV18 and J usage is TRBJ2-2; 10 bases line up with TRBD1. In germline, CDR1 is KGHSH, CDR2 LQKENI. V was clipped by 1 base and J by 6 bases; unmatched bases: 5. The CDR3 length is 16 residues. The CDR3 protein is CASSPRIGQGAGELFF. The CDR3 DNA reads as TGTGCCAGCTCACCACGCATAGGACAGGGGGCCGGGGAGCTGTTTTTT.